A selection of T cell receptor beta chains follows, all from one sample in a study of blood T cell repertoires in COVID-19. Some clones are missing from TCRdb's copy, which holds only in-frame ones; the method was immunoSEQ multiplex PCR. Of roughly 220,000 clones listed, 86% are singletons. Specimen: peripheral blood. The receptors come from a man younger than 45 who had recovered from COVID-19. Both conserved end residues are part of each CDR3. Each record gives: CDR3 DNA, CDR3 protein, D gene, J gene, clone size, V gene. The D gene is left open where the match is weak. Where a row states a size, it is once, few, many or the class of an expanded clone; other rows omit it.

TGTGCCAGCAGCCCTGCTAGCGGCACAGATACGCAGTATTTT CASSPASGTDTQYF . TRBJ2-3 . TRBV9
TGCGCCAGCAGTGACCCAGGGATCGCTGAAAAACTGTTTTTT CASSDPGIAEKLFF . TRBJ1-4 . TRBV10-2
TGTGCCAGCAGCTTGAACTTAGCTAGCGGGGGGTGGTACGAGCAGTACTTC CASSLNLASGGWYEQYF TRBD2 TRBJ2-7 . TRBV5-4
TGTGCCAGCAGTCTGACAGGGTTTCAGCCCCAGCATTTT CASSLTGFQPQHF TRBD1 TRBJ1-5 . TRBV27
TGTGCCAGCAGTTCTCCGGACAGGTTAGCCAAAAACATTCAGTACTTC CASSSPDRLAKNIQYF TRBD1 TRBJ2-4 . TRBV6-2/TRBV6-3
TGTGCCAGCAGCTTAGACGACAGGGGTCACTATGGCTACACCTTC CASSLDDRGHYGYTF TRBD1 TRBJ1-2 . TRBV7-6
TGTGCCAGCAGCTTAATCCCGTCAAACACCATATATTTT CASSLIPSNTIYF . TRBJ1-3 once TRBV7-9
TGTGCCAGCTTCGGGGGGGACCTCTATGGCTACACCTTC CASFGGDLYGYTF . TRBJ1-2 . TRBV7-9
TGCAGCTTCCGGAGGAGTAACTATGGCTACACCTTC CSFRRSNYGYTF . TRBJ1-2 . TRBV29-1
TGTGCCTGGAGTTTTCCTATGAGCTCTGGAAACACCATATATTTT CAWSFPMSSGNTIYF . TRBJ1-3 . TRBV30
TGTGCCAGCAGCGCTGGGGTGGGACAGGGGGGACAAGAGACCCAGTACTTC CASSAGVGQGGQETQYF TRBD1 TRBJ2-5 . TRBV9
TGTGCCAGCTCACCGTCTGGGGGCAGACCAGGCTACACCTTC CASSPSGGRPGYTF . TRBJ1-2 . TRBV18
TGTGCCAGCAGTGAGACAGCCTTCGTTGAGCAGTACTTC CASSETAFVEQYF . TRBJ2-7 . TRBV2
TGTGCCAGCAGCGCAAGGACTAGCGGAGGCACCGGGGAGCTGTTTTTT CASSARTSGGTGELFF TRBD2 TRBJ2-2 . TRBV11-1
TGTGCCAGCAGTTTGACAGGGGCCAACGTCCTGACTTTC CASSLTGANVLTF . TRBJ2-6 . TRBV6-5
TGTGCCAGCCTTCCTAGGACAGGGATGTTCAATGAGCAGTTCTTC CASLPRTGMFNEQFF TRBD1 TRBJ2-1 once TRBV27
TGTGCCAGCAGCCCCGGAGTGGATGGCAATCAGCCCCAGCATTTT CASSPGVDGNQPQHF . TRBJ1-5 . TRBV3-1/TRBV3-2
TGTGCCAGCAGATTGGACAGGGGCTATGGCTACACCTTC CASRLDRGYGYTF TRBD1 TRBJ1-2 . TRBV9
TGCGCCAGCAGCGTAAGCGGGACGAGCTCCTACGAGCAGTACTTC CASSVSGTSSYEQYF TRBD2 TRBJ2-7 few TRBV5-1
TGTGCCAGCACTAATAGCGGGGGGGTGGATACGCAGTATTTT CASTNSGGVDTQYF TRBD2 TRBJ2-3 . TRBV5-4
TGTGCCAGCAGTCGCGCAGATACGCAGTATTTT CASSRADTQYF . TRBJ2-3 . TRBV27
TGCAGCGTTGGGGGACAGAGGACCACCGGGGAGCTGTTTTTT CSVGGQRTTGELFF TRBD1 TRBJ2-2 . TRBV29-1
TGTGCCAGCAGCCTGGACAGGGTCGTAGATACGCAGTATTTT CASSLDRVVDTQYF TRBD1 TRBJ2-3 once TRBV11-2
TGTGCCTGGCGCAGTAACTATGGCTACACCTTC CAWRSNYGYTF . TRBJ1-2 . TRBV30
TGTGCCAGCAGCATACAGGGTGGGCAAGAGACCCAGTACTTC CASSIQGGQETQYF . TRBJ2-5 . TRBV9
TGTGCCATCAGTGAAAGCAGGGACTCTGGAAACACCATATATTTT CAISESRDSGNTIYF . TRBJ1-3 . TRBV10-3
TGTGCCAGCAGCCAAGATGTTCGGGTTTGGGGACTAGCGGGGGGGCTCTACGAGCAGTACTTC CASSQDVRVWGLAGGLYEQYF TRBD2 TRBJ2-7 . TRBV4-2